These T cell receptor beta chains were read from a single sample in a study of T cell repertoires in cytomegalovirus infection. Each CDR3 protein gets one entry after TCRdb re-called the reads with MiXCR. The sample gives tens of thousands of distinct CDR3 sequences, around 3.5% of which show up once; 3.5% to 5% is in the top ten. The material sequenced was PBMCs. These receptors all come from a human donor in good health (CMV status not recorded). Some clones in this sample may be carry-over from other donors' samples. The CDR3 runs from the conserved cysteine through the conserved F or W. A D gene is named only where the DNA matches it firmly. Size is stated for part of the rows, as once, few or many counts, or as a class when the clone is expanded.

cdr3_aa	cdr3_nt	cdr3_length	clone_size	v_call	j_call	d_call
CSSEQRGRSGQYF	TGCAGTAGTGAACAAAGAGGTCGATCGGGGCAGTATTTT	13	many	TRBV20-1	TRBJ2-3	NA
CASSFQGDRYGYTF	TGTGCCAGCAGCTTTCAGGGGGATAGGTATGGCTACACCTTC	14	many	TRBV7-2	TRBJ1-2	TRBD1
CASSYSRGRGTGELFF	TGTGCCAGCAGTTACTCGAGAGGGAGAGGGACCGGGGAGCTGTTTTTT	16	many	TRBV6-5	TRBJ2-2	NA
CASSSAGTYEQYF	TGTGCCAGCAGCTCAGCGGGGACCTACGAGCAGTACTTC	13	many	TRBV7-2	TRBJ2-7	TRBD2
CATPRVGGNTEAFF	TGTGCCACCCCTCGGGTGGGGGGAAACACTGAAGCTTTCTTT	14	many	TRBV5-6	TRBJ1-1	NA
CSALSGRYSNQPQHF	TGCAGTGCTCTCTCGGGCCGCTATAGCAATCAGCCCCAGCATTTT	15	many	TRBV20-1	TRBJ1-5	NA
CASTRTGGGTEAFF	TGTGCCAGCACCCGGACGGGTGGGGGAACTGAAGCTTTCTTT	14	many	TRBV12-3/TRBV12-4	TRBJ1-1	NA
CASSLSGAGDNSPLHF	TGTGCCAGCAGTTTATCAGGGGCCGGTGATAATTCACCCCTCCACTTT	16	many	TRBV12-3/TRBV12-4	TRBJ1-6	NA
CSARRINTGHEQYF	TGCAGTGCGCGGCGCATTAATACAGGGCACGAGCAGTACTTC	14	many	TRBV20-1	TRBJ2-7	NA
CAWSAGAWSNQPQHF	TGTGCCTGGAGTGCGGGGGCATGGAGCAATCAGCCCCAGCATTTT	15	many	TRBV30	TRBJ1-5	NA
CVVSRDRRQETQYF	TGTGTCGTTTCCCGGGACAGGAGACAAGAGACCCAGTACTTC	14	many	TRBV6-2/TRBV6-3	TRBJ2-5	TRBD1
CASSLQTGLAYEQYF	TGTGCCAGCAGCCTTCAGACAGGCCTAGCCTACGAGCAGTACTTC	15	many	TRBV7-2	TRBJ2-7	NA
CASSARLAAQETQYF	TGTGCCAGCAGCGCCCGACTAGCGGCTCAAGAGACCCAGTACTTC	15	many	TRBV3-1	TRBJ2-5	TRBD2
CASSKSPDRAYEQYF	TGTGCCAGCAGTAAATCCCCCGACAGGGCCTACGAGCAGTACTTC	15	many	TRBV12-3/TRBV12-4	TRBJ2-7	TRBD1
CASSQDAGAPEAFF	TGCGCCAGCAGCCAAGATGCGGGGGCACCTGAAGCTTTCTTT	14	many	TRBV4-3	TRBJ1-1	NA
CASSLRRGGLSGLTDTQYF	TGTGCCAGCAGCTTACGGAGGGGGGGCCTTTCGGGTTTGACAGATACGCAGTATTTT	19	many	TRBV7-2	TRBJ2-3	NA
CASSYPIDIHQPQHF	TGTGCCAGCAGTTACCCTATTGACATTCATCAGCCCCAGCATTTT	15	many	TRBV6-2/TRBV6-3	TRBJ1-5	NA
CASQALFTDTQYF	TGTGCCAGCCAGGCTCTTTTCACAGATACGCAGTATTTT	13	many	TRBV7-8	TRBJ2-3	NA
CASRGGTGGTNEQYF	TGTGCCAGCAGGGGAGGGACAGGGGGAACGAACGAGCAGTACTTC	15	many	TRBV6-1	TRBJ2-7	TRBD1
CASSRWGSYNEQFF	TGTGCCAGCAGCCGATGGGGCTCCTACAATGAGCAGTTCTTC	14	many	TRBV5-3	TRBJ2-1	NA
CASSLDVTGKAYGYTF	TGTGCCAGCAGCTTAGATGTTACAGGGAAGGCCTATGGCTACACCTTC	16	many	TRBV7-2	TRBJ1-2	NA
CASSPIEAQETQYF	TGTGCCAGCAGCCCGATCGAGGCACAAGAGACCCAGTACTTC	14	many	TRBV27	TRBJ2-5	NA
CASSLGTQGQPQHF	TGTGCCAGCAGTTTGGGGACCCAGGGACAGCCCCAGCATTTT	14	many	TRBV12-3/TRBV12-4	TRBJ1-5	NA
CASRTGPYEQYF	TGTGCCAGCAGGACAGGCCCCTACGAGCAGTACTTC	12	many	TRBV6-6	TRBJ2-7	NA
CAWSAGVDQPQHF	TGTGCCTGGAGTGCTGGGGTGGATCAGCCCCAGCATTTT	13	many	TRBV30	TRBJ1-5	NA
CATSDNRERAEAFF	TGTGCCACCAGTGATAATAGGGAACGCGCTGAAGCTTTCTTT	14	many	TRBV24-1	TRBJ1-1	NA
CASSQRGTYEQYF	TGTGCCAGCAGCCAACGGGGGACCTACGAGCAGTACTTC	13	many	TRBV3-1	TRBJ2-7	NA
CASSRAQVNTEAFF	TGTGCCAGCTCTAGGGCGCAAGTGAACACTGAAGCTTTCTTT	14	many	TRBV12-3/TRBV12-4	TRBJ1-1	NA
CASSLEVGGIGLGETQYF	TGTGCCAGCAGCTTAGAGGTTGGCGGGATTGGTCTGGGAGAGACCCAGTACTTC	18	many	TRBV7-2	TRBJ2-5	NA
CSAKSNREFYNEQFF	TGCAGTGCGAAGAGTAACAGGGAATTTTACAATGAGCAGTTCTTC	15	many	TRBV20-1	TRBJ2-1	NA
CASKRTVNTEAFF	TGTGCCAGCAAGCGGACAGTGAACACTGAAGCTTTCTTT	13	many	TRBV12-3/TRBV12-4	TRBJ1-1	NA
CASTVPNRNEQFF	TGTGCCAGCACCGTACCAAACAGAAATGAGCAGTTCTTC	13	many	TRBV28	TRBJ2-1	NA
CASTGRRTDTQYF	TGTGCCAGCACCGGACGCCGCACAGATACGCAGTATTTT	13	many	TRBV12-3/TRBV12-4	TRBJ2-3	NA
CAWRVPDRANYGYTF	TGTGCCTGGAGGGTCCCCGACAGAGCTAACTATGGCTACACCTTC	15	many	TRBV30	TRBJ1-2	NA
CASRTGADSNQPQHF	TGTGCCAGCCGAACAGGGGCAGATAGCAATCAGCCCCAGCATTTT	15	many	TRBV12-3/TRBV12-4	TRBJ1-5	TRBD1
CASSITDPNYGYTF	TGTGCCAGTAGTATTACGGATCCTAACTATGGCTACACCTTC	14	many	TRBV19	TRBJ1-2	NA
CASSPGQSNQPQHF	TGTGCCAGCAGCCCTGGACAGTCAAATCAGCCCCAGCATTTT	14	many	TRBV6-2/TRBV6-3	TRBJ1-5	NA
CASSLGSSNEQFF	TGTGCCAGCAGCTTAGGGTCGAGCAATGAGCAGTTCTTC	13	many	TRBV7-8	TRBJ2-1	NA
CASSLLAGKHEQYF	TGTGCCAGCAGCTTGCTAGCAGGGAAGCACGAGCAGTACTTC	14	many	TRBV5-4	TRBJ2-7	NA
CASSPGRANEKLFF	TGTGCCAGCAGCCCAGGGAGGGCTAATGAAAAACTGTTTTTT	14	many	TRBV7-9	TRBJ1-4	NA
CASSFSRGGTEAFF	TGTGCCAGCAGTTTTTCTCGCGGGGGCACTGAAGCTTTCTTT	14	many	TRBV12-3/TRBV12-4	TRBJ1-1	NA
CASSFLGVAFF	TGTGCCAGCAGTTTCTTAGGGGTGGCTTTCTTT	11	many	TRBV28	TRBJ1-1	NA
CAISESGQASNSPLHF	TGTGCCATCAGTGAGTCCGGACAGGCGTCAAATTCACCCCTCCACTTT	16	many	TRBV10-3	TRBJ1-6	TRBD1
CASSERAEAFF	TGTGCCAGCAGCGAGAGGGCTGAAGCTTTCTTT	11	many	TRBV7-9	TRBJ1-1	NA
CASGGRSSYGYTF	TGTGCCAGCGGCGGCAGGAGTTCCTATGGCTACACCTTC	13	many	TRBV7-8	TRBJ1-2	NA
CASSPREGTEAFF	TGTGCCAGCAGTCCCCGGGAAGGGACTGAAGCTTTCTTT	13	many	TRBV27	TRBJ1-1	NA
CASSQDQFSGSYNEQFF	TGTGCCAGCAGCCAAGATCAATTTAGCGGCTCCTACAATGAGCAGTTCTTC	17	many	TRBV3-1	TRBJ2-1	NA
CVSSLFWGTSSYNEQFF	TGTGTCAGCAGCTTGTTTTGGGGGACGAGCTCCTACAATGAGCAGTTCTTC	17	many	TRBV5-5	TRBJ2-1	NA
CDTSDTGHSETQYF	TGTGACACCAGTGATACCGGACATTCAGAGACCCAGTACTTT	14	NA	TRBV24-1	TRBJ2-5	NA
CASSGAYGYTF	TGTGCCAGCTCAGGGGCCTATGGCTACACCTTC	11	many	TRBV5-4	TRBJ1-2	NA
CASLRGLSGNTIYF	TGTGCCAGCCTTCGAGGACTCTCTGGAAACACCATATATTTT	14	many	TRBV12-3/TRBV12-4	TRBJ1-3	NA
CASRGTANTEAFF	TGTGCCAGCAGGGGGACGGCTAACACTGAAGCTTTCTTT	13	many	TRBV6-2/TRBV6-3	TRBJ1-1	NA
CASSLLTGDYGYTF	TGTGCCAGCAGTTTATTAACAGGAGACTATGGCTACACCTTC	14	many	TRBV28	TRBJ1-2	NA
CASSRQTGYTF	TGTGCCAGCAGTCGACAAACGGGCTACACCTTC	11	many	TRBV28	TRBJ1-2	NA
CASSSRGQFF	TGTGCCAGCAGCTCACGGGGGCAGTTCTTC	10	NA	TRBV7-9	TRBJ2-1	NA
CSARGASDTQYF	TGCAGTGCTAGAGGGGCGAGCGATACGCAGTATTTT	12	many	TRBV20-1	TRBJ2-3	NA
CASTRGNRGGNTEAFF	TGTGCCAGCACCAGAGGCAACAGGGGGGGGAACACTGAAGCTTTCTTT	16	many	TRBV12-3/TRBV12-4	TRBJ1-1	TRBD1
CASSLLKGGGSEFF	TGTGCCAGCAGCCTCCTGAAGGGGGGGGGGTCGGAGTTCTTC	14	many	TRBV5-6	TRBJ2-1	NA
CASSGGGSYEQYF	TGTGCCAGCAGTGGAGGTGGCTCCTACGAGCAGTACTTC	13	many	TRBV2	TRBJ2-7	NA
CATPRDRSNTGELFF	TGTGCAACCCCCCGGGACAGATCGAACACCGGGGAGCTGTTTTTT	15	many	TRBV6-2/TRBV6-3	TRBJ2-2	TRBD1